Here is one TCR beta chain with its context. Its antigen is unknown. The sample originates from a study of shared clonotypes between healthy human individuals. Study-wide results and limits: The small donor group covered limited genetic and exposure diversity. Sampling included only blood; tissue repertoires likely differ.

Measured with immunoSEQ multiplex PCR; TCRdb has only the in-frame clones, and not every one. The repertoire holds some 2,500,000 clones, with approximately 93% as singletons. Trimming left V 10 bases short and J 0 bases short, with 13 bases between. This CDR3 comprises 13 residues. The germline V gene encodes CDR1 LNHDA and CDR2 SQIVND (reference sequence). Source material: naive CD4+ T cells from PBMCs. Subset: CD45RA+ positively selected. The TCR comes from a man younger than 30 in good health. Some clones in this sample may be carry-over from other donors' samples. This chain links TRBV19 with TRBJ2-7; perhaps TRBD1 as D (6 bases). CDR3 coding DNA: TGTGCCACGCTGGACAGCTACTCCTACGAGCAGTACTTC. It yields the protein CATLDSYSYEQYF.